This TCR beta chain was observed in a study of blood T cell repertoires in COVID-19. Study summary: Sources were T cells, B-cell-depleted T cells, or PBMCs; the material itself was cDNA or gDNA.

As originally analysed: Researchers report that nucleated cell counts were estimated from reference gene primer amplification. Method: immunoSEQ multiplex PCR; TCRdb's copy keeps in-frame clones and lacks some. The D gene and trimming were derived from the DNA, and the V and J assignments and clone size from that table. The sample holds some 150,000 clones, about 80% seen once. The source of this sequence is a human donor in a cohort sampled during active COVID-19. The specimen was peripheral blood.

The CDR3: CASSDEISVFNQPQHF. As DNA, the CDR3 is TGTGCCAGTAGTGATGAGATTTCTGTTTTCAATCAGCCCCAGCATTTT. The gene calls are TRBV19 and TRBJ1-5, with unresolved D. CDR1 LNHDA and CDR2 SQIVND come from the germline V gene (reference sequence). Trimming took off 5 bases at V and 3 bases at J, with 17 bases between the two ends. The CDR3 extends over 16 amino acids. Looking up the rest from reference TRBV19 and TRBJ1-5 gives the full variable domain: DGGITQSPKYLFRKEGQNVTLSCEQNLNHDAMYWYRQDPGQGLRLIYYSQIVNDFQKGDIAEGYSVSREKKESFPLTVTSAQKNPTAFYLCASSDEISVFNQPQHFGDGTRLSIL.